The entry that follows covers one TCR beta chain sequence. This sample was included in a study of OX40 agonist ivuxolimab in advanced cancers. Across the whole study: Mean age approximately 66 years, range roughly 20 to 85; roughly 82% male. Earlier treatment with anti-PD-1, anti-PD-L1 or anti-CTLA-4 was permitted, and around 43% had received some.

The germline V gene has CDR1 MGHRA and CDR2 YSYEKL. The CDR3 contains 16 residues. The V and J ends lost 3 bases and 4 bases respectively, with 16 bases between them. Autoimmune disease history or systemic immunosuppression disqualified patients. Only in-frame clones appear in the TCRdb table, and some are missing; sequencing was by immunoSEQ multiplex PCR. The sample contains roughly 59,000 clones, around 80% of which appear only once. Material: CD4+ or CD8+ T cells sorted from blood, obtained in a trial of the OX40 agonist ivuxolimab. This rearrangement joins TRBV4-1 to TRBJ2-1; tentatively, D is TRBD1 (7 bases). The sequence derives from an adult with an advanced solid tumor such as melanoma, head and neck, liver or kidney cancer. The CDR3 here is CASSQGSGGPYNEQFF. For the CDR3, the DNA is TGCGCCAGCAGCCAGGGGTCAGGGGGGCCGTACAATGAGCAGTTCTTC.